This T cell receptor (beta chain) was recorded in a study of CD8 T cells in ankylosing spondylitis. Study-wide points: A TCR beta motif of roughly eight highly homologous variants appeared characteristic of ankylosing spondylitis blood. Enrichment of disease-linked clones was reportedly significant in matched ankylosing spondylitis synovial fluid.

Quantitative 5'-RACE was performed with molecular barcodes, and it yielded the TCR beta libraries. TCRdb used MiXCR to reprocess the 5' RACE reads, holding one entry per CDR3 protein. The sample records a few hundred thousand distinct CDR3 sequences, 15% to 20% being singletons. With 4 bases clipped from V and 3 bases from J, the junction kept 15 bases outside the gene matches. This CDR3 has 18 amino acids. This clonotype has more than one count but fewer than ten. The antigen is unknown. The sample was blood, either unsorted or a sorted T cell fraction (not recorded which). The clonotype originates from a male donor with ankylosing spondylitis. The rearrangement uses TRBV12-3 or TRBV12-4 and TRBJ2-3; 8 positions agree with TRBD2. The chain's CDR3 is CASSSGREDSMGTDTQYF. As DNA, the CDR3 is TGTGCCAGCAGTTCTGGGCGGGAGGACTCTATGGGAACAGATACGCAGTATTTT.